Sequencing of this T cell receptor beta chain was carried out in a study of blood T cell repertoires in COVID-19. Study in general: The cDNA or gDNA used as material had been derived from T cells, B-cell-depleted T cells, or PBMCs.

TCRdb's copy holds only in-frame clones and misses some; the assay was immunoSEQ multiplex PCR. Of fewer than 650,000 clones listed, about 89% are singletons. Germline assignment: CDR1 ENHRY and CDR2 SYGVKD. The CDR3 runs to 15 residues. V was pared by 10 bases and J by 5 bases, with 23 bases between. This receptor was taken from a woman aged 45-65 years with COVID-19, enrolled during active disease. This chain connects TRBV10-3 to TRBJ1-1; D is possibly TRBD1 (5 bases). Input material: peripheral blood. CDR3 sequence: CATQSGAESGTEAFF. The CDR3 DNA reads as TGTGCCACCCAGAGCGGGGCGGAATCGGGAACTGAAGCTTTCTTT.